The 32 T cell receptor beta chains in this list originate from one sample, sequenced in a study of blood T cell repertoires in COVID-19. Assay: immunoSEQ multiplex PCR; the TCRdb copy retains only in-frame clones and omits some. The sample contains 250,000 to 300,000 clones, around four fifths of which appear only once. The sequencing sample was made of peripheral blood. The source is a man aged 60-69 years with acute or convalescent COVID-19.

The CDR3 region is CSASSLVQGAFIQPQHF. The DNA of the CDR3 is TGCAGTGCTAGTTCTTTAGTACAGGGGGCTTTTATTCAGCCCCAGCATTTT. This chain joins TRBV20-1 and TRBJ1-5, with 9 bases aligning to TRBD1. Losses at the gene ends were 3 bases for V and 6 bases for J; bases not matched to a gene: 15. The germline V gene has CDR1 DFQATT and CDR2 SNEGSKA (reference sequence). The CDR3 length is 17 residues.

The chain has TRBV6-6 and TRBJ2-7; TRBD2 aligns across 16 bases. CDR3 length: 19 residues. CDR1 is MNHNY, CDR2 SVGAGI, per germline (reference sequence). The J segment lost 5 bases and the V segment lost 5 bases, leaving 15 bases of the junction unmatched. The CDR3 reads CASSPHPGTSGRAFNEQYF. For the CDR3, the DNA is TGTGCCAGCAGTCCCCACCCCGGGACTAGCGGGAGGGCGTTCAACGAGCAGTACTTC.

There are a few counts of this clone. Other DNA variants within this sample encode the same CDR3. This chain joins TRBV12-3 or TRBV12-4 and TRBJ1-2, with D perhaps TRBD1 (6 bases). V shed 1 base and J shed 4 bases, with 7 bases lying between them. The length of the CDR3 is 13 residues. CDR3: CASSLGQVYGYTF. The DNA of the CDR3 is TGTGCCAGCAGTTTAGGACAGGTCTATGGCTACACCTTC.

V gene TRBV3-1 (or the pseudogene TRBV3-2) combines with J gene TRBJ2-1; 10 bases map to TRBD2. The V segment lost 0 bases and the J segment 15 bases; nucleotides outside the gene matches: 11. This CDR3 is 15 amino acids long. CDR1 LGHDT and CDR2 YNNKEL come from the germline V gene (reference sequence). CDR3 sequence (DNA): TGTGCCAGCAGCCAAGATCTTGGCAGCGGGGGGGCCCGGTTCTTC. Encoded protein: CASSQDLGSGGARFF.

The genes are TRBV2 and TRBJ2-7; 7 bases are a match to TRBD1. Per germline, CDR1 SNHLY and CDR2 FYNNEI. Trimming removed 7 bases from V and 0 bases from J; junction bases left unmatched: 3. The CDR3 is 13 amino acids. CDR3 sequence: CASTDRSSYEQYF. For the CDR3, the DNA is TGTGCCAGCACGGACAGGAGCTCCTACGAGCAGTACTTC.

This clone was recorded once. The chain couples TRBV5-1 to TRBJ1-2, with 8 bases matching TRBD1. Per the germline V gene, CDR1 is SGHRS and CDR2 is YFSETQ. The trim removed 4 bases at V and 8 bases at J, leaving 10 bases unmatched. The CDR3 contains 14 residues. CDR3 nucleotide sequence: TGCGCCAGCAGCGTCGGACAGGGTTGGCACGGCTACACCTTC. It specifies CASSVGQGWHGYTF.

This clone came up once. DNA of the CDR3: TGCAGTCTGGACAGGGGTGAAGCTTTCTTT. Residues: CSLDRGEAFF. The rearrangement uses TRBV20-1 and TRBJ1-1, with 9 bases fitting TRBD1. The germline gives CDR1 DFQATT, CDR2 SNEGSKA (reference sequence). The CDR3 spans 10 residues. J gave up 7 bases and V 8 bases, and 2 bases lay outside the gene matches.

CDR3 sequence (DNA): TGTGCCAGCAGTTCGTCCCCTCTGAGCGGGAGGGTTTACGAGCAGTACTTC. It is translated as CASSSSPLSGRVYEQYF. The chain links TRBV27 to TRBJ2-7; 10 bases match TRBD2. The trim removed 4 bases at V and 4 bases at J, leaving 13 bases unmatched. The length of the CDR3 is 17 residues. Germline values: CDR1 MNHEY, CDR2 SMNVEV (reference sequence).

The rearrangement uses TRBV10-1 and TRBJ2-2; perhaps TRBD1 as D (6 bases). In germline, CDR1 is WNHNN, CDR2 SYGVQD (reference sequence). This CDR3 is 15 amino acids long. Trimming left V 6 bases short and J 6 bases short, with 17 bases between. The CDR3, as DNA: TGCGCCAGCAGCCCCCAGGGGAAGGGGTCCGGGGAGCTGTTTTTT. Translation gives CASSPQGKGSGELFF.

The chain recombines TRBV7-3 with TRBJ2-1, with 11 positions matching TRBD2. In germline, CDR1 is SGHTA, CDR2 FQGTGA. CDR3 length: 15 residues. J lost 4 bases, V lost 5 bases, and 4 bases had no gene match. The CDR3 is CASSPGTSGYNEQFF. DNA for the CDR3: TGTGCCAGCAGCCCCGGGACTAGCGGTTACAATGAGCAGTTCTTC.

This clone was detected only a few times. This chain joins TRBV9 and TRBJ1-2; perhaps TRBD1 as D (5 bases). Germline CDR1 and CDR2: SGDLS and YYNGEE. The CDR3 runs to 14 residues. V was clipped by 4 bases and J by 8 bases, with 18 bases between them. The CDR3 is CASSPPQGLLGYTF. The CDR3 nucleotides read TGTGCCAGCAGCCCCCCCCAGGGCTTGTTAGGCTACACCTTC.

The rearrangement links TRBV15 to TRBJ2-7, with 7 bases lining up with TRBD1. The CDR3 runs to 14 residues. After removal of 0 bases from V and 1 base from J, the junction contained 0 bases not matched to a gene. Germline CDR1 and CDR2: LNHNV and YYDKDF (reference sequence). The CDR3 region is CATSREGQSYEQYF. DNA for the CDR3: TGTGCCACCAGCAGAGAGGGACAGTCCTACGAGCAGTACTTC.

The chain recombines TRBV5-4 with TRBJ2-7; 15 bases map to TRBD2. The junction had 3 bases not matched to a gene; V was cut back by 4 bases and J by 4 bases. CDR3 length: 15 residues. Germline V CDR1 and CDR2: SGHNT, YYREEE (reference sequence). The CDR3 protein is CASSPGLAGGYEQYF. CDR3 sequence (DNA): TGTGCCAGCAGCCCGGGACTAGCGGGGGGTTACGAGCAGTACTTC.

The V and J genes are TRBV4-3 and TRBJ2-7; the D gene is possibly TRBD2 (6 bases). This CDR3 is built from 15 residues. Germline V gene data show CDR1 as LGHNA and CDR2 as YSLEER. The ends were cut back, 0 bases at V and 2 bases at J, with 11 bases in the middle. This CDR3 is CASSQDSAGTYEQYF. CDR3 in DNA: TGCGCCAGCAGCCAAGACAGCGCGGGGACCTACGAGCAGTACTTC.

The sample holds a few counts of this clone. The chain joins TRBV28 to TRBJ2-2; no definite D call. Trimming took off 3 bases at V and 9 bases at J, with 8 bases between the two ends. Germline V gives CDR1 MDHEN, CDR2 SYDVKM. The CDR3 sequence is 12 residues long. The CDR3 protein is CASSFMGRELFF. DNA for the CDR3: TGTGCCAGCAGTTTTATGGGCCGGGAGCTGTTTTTT.

This chain links TRBV7-3 with TRBJ2-1; TRBD2 agrees at 13 bases. Per the germline V gene, CDR1 is SGHTA and CDR2 is FQGTGA. This CDR3 is built from 15 residues. Trimming took 5 bases from V and 8 from J; bases not matched to a gene: 6. This CDR3 is CASSLGLAGADEQFF. The CDR3 DNA reads as TGTGCCAGCAGCCTCGGACTAGCGGGAGCAGATGAGCAGTTCTTC.

The count of this clone is one. J is TRBJ2-7 and V is TRBV28, with 10 bases fitting TRBD2. V gave up 1 base and J gave up 0 bases; unmatched junction bases: 9. Germline V CDR1 and CDR2: MDHEN, SYDVKM. CDR3 length equals 18 residues. The CDR3 here is CASSLYGWPSGSSYEQYF. In nucleotides, the CDR3 is TGTGCCAGCAGTTTATATGGGTGGCCTAGCGGGAGCTCCTACGAGCAGTACTTC.

This chain links TRBV6-2 or TRBV6-3 with TRBJ2-7, with 11 bases aligning to TRBD2. The CDR3 consists of 18 residues. The junction had 17 bases not matched to a gene; V was cut back by 6 bases and J by 4 bases. The germline V gene has CDR1 MNHEY and CDR2 SVGEGT. The CDR3 reads CASSPGLAGSSVGYEQYF. The DNA of the CDR3 is TGTGCCAGCAGCCCTGGACTAGCGGGTTCCTCAGTAGGATACGAGCAGTACTTC.

V gene TRBV5-1 combines with J gene TRBJ2-3; no definite D call. The CDR3 is 15 amino acids. V lost 1 base to trimming and J lost 2 bases, with 11 bases between them. The germline V gene encodes CDR1 SGHRS and CDR2 YFSETQ. This CDR3 is CASSLSPSSTDTQYF. CDR3 DNA sequence: TGCGCCAGCAGCTTGTCCCCGAGTTCCACAGATACGCAGTATTTT.

This chain connects TRBV28 to TRBJ2-6; 7 bases fit TRBD1. The CDR3 is 15 residues long. The V segment lost 6 bases and the J segment 4 bases; nucleotides outside the gene matches: 6. Germline V gene data show CDR1 as MDHEN and CDR2 as SYDVKM. This CDR3 is CASSHRGPGANVLTF. DNA for the CDR3: TGTGCCAGCAGCCACAGGGGACCCGGGGCCAACGTCCTGACTTTC.

This clone was counted between two and nine times. The chain uses TRBV29-1 and TRBJ2-7; D is perhaps TRBD1 (6 bases). CDR3 size: 12 residues. Germline CDR1 reads SQVTM; CDR2 reads ANQGSEA. The germline V and J ends were trimmed by 3 bases and 6 bases, with 12 bases remaining between them. The DNA for the CDR3 is TGCAGCGTTGAGTACAGGGAAGGCGAGCAGTACTTC. This sequence encodes CSVEYREGEQYF.

The rearrangement links TRBV9 to TRBJ1-3; the D is unclear. Germline values: CDR1 SGDLS, CDR2 YYNGEE. The CDR3 extends over 14 amino acids. V was clipped by 5 bases and J by 7 bases, with 16 bases between them. CDR3 protein: CASSDDLGGNTIYF. CDR3 sequence (DNA): TGTGCCAGCAGTGACGACTTAGGAGGTAACACCATATATTTT.

The chain carries TRBV7-8 and TRBJ2-2; the D gene is possibly TRBD2 (5 bases). The CDR3 is 17 amino acids. Germline V gene lookup returns CDR1 SGHVS and CDR2 FQNEAQ. With 5 bases removed from V and 4 bases from J, the gap between germline ends came to 20 bases. As DNA, the CDR3 is TGTGCCAGCAGCCCCTCATTTATCCGGGGTGCCACCGGGGAGCTGTTTTTT. Translating gives CASSPSFIRGATGELFF.

This clone occurred a few times. The CDR3 DNA reads as TGCAGTGCTAGTTCCGTTAGCAATCAGCCCCAGCATTTT. Amino acid sequence: CSASSVSNQPQHF. The gene calls are TRBV20-1 and TRBJ1-5; no definite D call. V was pared by 3 bases and J by 0 bases, with 6 bases between. Germline CDR1 is DFQATT and CDR2 is SNEGSKA (reference sequence). This CDR3 contains 13 residues.

The V call is TRBV19, the J call TRBJ2-3; D ambiguous. Germline lookup yields CDR1 LNHDA and CDR2 SQIVND (reference sequence). There are 15 residues in the CDR3. V shed 4 bases and J shed 3 bases, with 14 bases lying between them. The CDR3 spells CASSTTFVFTDTQYF. The CDR3 nucleotides are TGTGCCAGTAGTACGACTTTCGTCTTTACAGATACGCAGTATTTT.

The rearrangement joins TRBV5-1 to TRBJ1-1; 7 nucleotides align to TRBD1. CDR3 length: 14 residues. The ends lost 8 bases at V and 0 bases at J; junction bases unmatched: 7. The germline V gene encodes CDR1 SGHRS and CDR2 YFSETQ. The CDR3 reads CASSRTGVNTEAFF. The CDR3 DNA reads as TGCGCCAGTTCTAGGACAGGCGTGAACACTGAAGCTTTCTTT.

The genes are TRBV6-6 and TRBJ1-5; no clear D. This CDR3 contains 16 residues. Trimming took off 6 bases at V and 2 bases at J, with 17 bases between the two ends. Germline CDR1 MNHNY, CDR2 SVGAGI (reference sequence). DNA for the CDR3: TGTGCCAGCAGGCCTCTCACGGGATCGCGCAATCAGCCCCAGCATTTT. It translates to CASRPLTGSRNQPQHF.

This clone appeared a single time. The V call is TRBV6-5, the J call TRBJ2-7; possible D gene TRBD1, 6 bases. The V and J ends lost 3 bases and 7 bases respectively, with 19 bases between them. CDR3 length equals 15 residues. Per the germline V gene, CDR1 is MNHEY and CDR2 is SVGAGI. CDR3 bases: TGTGCCAGCAGTTATGGTATAGGGGGTTTGTGGGAGCAGTACTTC. Translation: CASSYGIGGLWEQYF.

The gene calls are TRBV11-3 and TRBJ2-7; 14 positions agree with TRBD2. The germline V gene encodes CDR1 SGHNT and CDR2 YENEEA. The CDR3 consists of 15 residues. J gave up 5 bases and V 0 bases, and 0 bases lay outside the gene matches. The CDR3 sequence is CASSLEGLAGDEQYF. The CDR3 DNA follows: TGTGCCAGCAGCTTAGAGGGACTAGCGGGGGACGAGCAGTACTTC.

CDR3 residues: CASTAGQFTDTQYF. For the CDR3, the DNA is TGTGCCAGTACCGCGGGACAGTTCACAGATACGCAGTATTTT. This chain uses TRBV19 with TRBJ2-3; tentatively, D is TRBD1 (7 bases). This CDR3 contains 14 residues. Between the trimmed V and J ends, which lost 7 bases and 2 bases, there was a span of 13 bases. The V gene's germline CDR1 is LNHDA and CDR2 SQIVND (reference sequence).

The rearrangement uses TRBV29-1 and TRBJ1-2; D call uncertain. The CDR3 is made up of 14 amino acids. CDR1 and CDR2 (germline): SQVTM, ANQGSEA. Trimming removed 4 bases from V and 0 bases from J, with 12 bases in between. CDR3 amino acids: CSVVRREANYGYTF. In DNA form, the CDR3 reads TGCAGCGTTGTTAGGAGAGAAGCTAACTATGGCTACACCTTC.

CDR3 loop: CASSFRQGGEQYF. In DNA, the CDR3 is TGTGCCAGCAGCTTTCGACAGGGAGGCGAGCAGTACTTC. The chain couples TRBV11-2 to TRBJ2-7; possible D gene TRBD1, 7 bases. Germline loops: CDR1 SGHAT, CDR2 FQNNGV. Trimming took off 3 bases at V and 6 bases at J, with 12 bases between the two ends. The CDR3 totals 13 residues.